The entry below describes one T cell receptor beta chain. This specimen comes from a study of shared clonotypes between healthy human individuals. The germline V gene encodes CDR1 MNHEY and CDR2 SMNVEV (reference sequence). The CDR3 consists of 17 residues. Trimming took 3 bases from V and 7 from J; bases not matched to a gene: 12. Repertoires were generated with immunoSEQ multiplex PCR, while TCRdb's copy carries only in-frame clones and drops some. The sample carries approximately 98,000 clones, around 68% recorded once. Sequencing was done on a sample of memory CD8+ T cells sorted from blood. Regarding subset: CD45RO+ cells pooled with CCR7-negative TemRA cells. The receptor was derived from a woman under 40 in good health. The chain combines TRBV27 with TRBJ2-7, with 13 bases aligning to TRBD2. The DNA of the CDR3 is TGTGCCAGCAGTTTCTGGGGACTAGCGGGGCCTCGGGGAGAGCAGTACTTC. This sequence encodes CASSFWGLAGPRGEQYF.